These 24 T cell receptor beta chains were sequenced from one sample in a study of breast tumors, draining lymph nodes, adjacent tissues. In TCRdb, the multiplex PCR reads were re-called with MiXCR into one record per CDR3 protein. This table holds roughly 70,000 distinct CDR3 sequences, about 40% found once. The sample was breast tumor tissue. Receptors originate from a female donor with breast cancer. Some clones in this sample may be carry-over from other donors' samples.

Concerning this clonotype itself: One junction end disagrees with the germline gene, perhaps due to a read error. The chain recombines TRBV9 with TRBJ2-2; D is ambiguous. Germline CDR1 and CDR2: SGDLS and YYNGEE. This CDR3 is 13 amino acids long. The CDR3 reads CTSRRGLTRELFF. The CDR3 DNA is TGTACCAGCAGGAGAGGCCTCACCAGGGAGCTGTTTTTT.

The gene calls are TRBV29-1 and TRBJ2-1; the D is unclear. The CDR3 runs 10 residues. Trimming cost V 4 bases and J 8 bases, with 6 bases left between them. From germline, CDR1 is SQVTM and CDR2 ANQGSEA. In DNA, the CDR3 is TGCAGCGTTGTATCGCATGAGCAGTTCTTC. Its protein product is CSVVSHEQFF.

In this sample, this clonotype turned up many times. Germline is not matched at one junction end, which may reflect a read error. The chain couples TRBV12-3 or TRBV12-4 to TRBJ2-3, with 8 bases lining up with TRBD2. The CDR3 runs to 15 residues. The CDR3 nucleotides are TGTGCCAGCAGCTTAGCGGGAAATTGGGCAGATACGCAGTATTTT. This translates into CASSLAGNWADTQYF.

The CDR3 coding sequence is TGTGCCAGTAGTGTGACAGAAAACTACGAGCAGTACTTC. Its protein product is CASSVTENYEQYF. V gene TRBV19 combines with J gene TRBJ2-7, with D possibly TRBD1 on 5 matching bases. V lost 5 bases and J 3 bases, leaving 11 bases between the germline ends. Per germline, CDR1 LNHDA and CDR2 SQIVND (reference sequence). The CDR3 has 13 residues.

The chain couples TRBV12-3 or TRBV12-4 to TRBJ1-6, with 11 bases fitting TRBD1. V was pared by 5 bases and J by 9 bases, with 6 bases of the junction left unmatched. The CDR3 has 15 residues. The CDR3 bases are TGTGCCAGCAGTCACGGACAGGGGGCGCGTTCACCCCTCCACTTT. Encoded protein: CASSHGQGARSPLHF.

The gene calls are TRBV7-9 and TRBJ2-3; D is unclear. The CDR3 spans 16 residues. Germline V lookup: CDR1 SEHNR, CDR2 FQNEAQ (reference sequence). V was cut by 2 bases and J by 2 bases, with 14 bases left in between. CDR3 nucleotides: TGTGCCAGCAGCTTAAAGTCCAGTCCTTTCACAGATACGCAGTATTTT. This encodes CASSLKSSPFTDTQYF.

CDR3 amino acids: CASSLRQGSSEKLFF. CDR3 DNA: TGTGCCAGCAGCTTAAGACAGGGGTCTAGTGAAAAACTGTTTTTT. The rearrangement links TRBV7-8 to TRBJ1-4; 8 nucleotides agree with TRBD1. CDR1 is SGHVS and CDR2 is FQNEAQ in the germline V gene. CDR3 length equals 15 residues. V lost 2 bases and J lost 7; bases outside the gene matches: 6.

This clonotype was observed at least ten times. For the CDR3, the DNA is TGTGCCAGCAGTTTCAGGCGACATAGCAATCAGCCCCAGCATTTT. Its protein product is CASSFRRHSNQPQHF. The V gene is TRBV27, the J gene TRBJ1-5; the D is unclear. The CDR3 totals 15 residues. Looked up from germline, CDR1 is MNHEY and CDR2 is SMNVEV (reference sequence). Trimming took off 3 bases at V and 0 bases at J, with 9 bases between the two ends.

This clonotype appeared a single time. A much larger clone is a single base away; this may be a read error. The chain combines TRBV20-1 with TRBJ2-1; 11 nucleotides align to TRBD2. Germline loops: CDR1 DFQATT, CDR2 SNEGSKA (reference sequence). This CDR3 comprises 14 residues. CDR3 nucleotides: TGCAGTGCGGGGACTAGCGGTTCATACACTGAGCGGTTCTTC. It is translated as CSAGTSGSYTERFF.

This clonotype was seen ten or more times. The chain uses TRBV6-5 and TRBJ1-2; 10 positions match TRBD1. Losses at the gene ends were 4 bases for V and 0 bases for J; bases not matched to a gene: 11. This CDR3 has 18 amino acids. Germline loops: CDR1 MNHEY, CDR2 SVGAGI. CDR3 sequence reads: CASSCTTLGQGANYGYTF. In nucleotides, the CDR3 is TGTGCCAGCAGTTGCACAACCCTCGGACAGGGGGCTAACTATGGCTACACCTTC.

The rearrangement uses TRBV15 and TRBJ1-1; D is possibly TRBD1 (5 bases). Germline V lookup: CDR1 LNHNV, CDR2 YYDKDF (reference sequence). This CDR3 region has 17 residues. Trimming shortened V by 1 base and J by 2 bases, and 17 bases separated the two germline ends. CDR3 protein: CATSRGGAGRGNTEAFF. The CDR3 DNA is TGTGCCACCAGCAGAGGGGGAGCGGGAAGGGGAAACACTGAAGCTTTCTTT.

This clonotype was detected a few times. This chain connects TRBV6-5 to TRBJ1-2; 12 bases are shared with TRBD1. Germline V gives CDR1 MNHEY, CDR2 SVGAGI. This CDR3 region has 14 residues. Trimming at V came to 6 bases and at J to 4 bases, leaving 3 bases not matched to a gene. This chain's CDR3 is CASRPGQGAYGYTF. The CDR3 region has the DNA TGTGCCAGCAGGCCGGGACAGGGGGCCTATGGCTACACCTTC.

Regarding this clonotype: The junction departs from the called germline gene at one end, perhaps through a read error. J is TRBJ2-7 and V is TRBV15; 9 nucleotides line up with TRBD1. The CDR3 is 16 amino acids. Germline-derived CDR1 and CDR2 are LNHNV and YYDKDF (reference sequence). The DNA for the CDR3 is TGTGCCACCAGCAGAGAAAGCGGGACAGGGTACGACGAGCAATACTTC. Its protein product is CATSRESGTGYDEQYF.

In this sample, this clonotype turned up many times. The chain is built from TRBV12-5 and TRBJ2-1; 11 bases agree with TRBD2. The V and J ends lost 4 bases and 3 bases, in that order; junction bases with no gene match: 2. CDR1 is LGHNT and CDR2 is FRNRAP in the germline V gene. The CDR3 sequence is 15 residues long. The CDR3 DNA sequence: TGTGCTAGTGGTTGGGGGACTAGCGGCTACAATGAGCAGTTCTTC. Amino acids: CASGWGTSGYNEQFF.

In its sample, this clonotype was seen a few times. With a much larger clone just one base away, this may be a read error. J is TRBJ2-1 and V is TRBV7-9, with 14 bases fitting TRBD2. CDR1 is SEHNR, CDR2 FQNEAQ, per germline (reference sequence). The CDR3 is 15 amino acids. This CDR3 reads CASSGLAGGVDEQLF. CDR3 bases: TGTGCCAGCAGCGGACTAGCGGGGGGTGTTGATGAGCAGCTCTTC.

Concerning this clonotype: A much larger clonotype is one base distant, so this may be a read error. The V and J genes are TRBV20-1 and TRBJ2-7; D uncertain. This CDR3 comprises 13 residues. Trimming cost V 4 bases and J 9 bases, with 19 bases left between them. Germline V gives CDR1 DFQATT, CDR2 SNEGSKA (reference sequence). DNA of the CDR3: TGCAGTGCTATTAAGTCTTTGAGAGGCGCGCAGTACTTC. Translating it yields CSAIKSLRGAQYF.

The rearrangement joins TRBV28 to TRBJ1-1; 8 nucleotides agree with TRBD1. CDR3 length: 16 residues. CDR1 and CDR2 from the germline V gene are MDHEN and SYDVKM. Losses at the gene ends were 7 bases for V and 5 bases for J; bases not matched to a gene: 15. The DNA of the CDR3 is TGTGCCAGCACCAAGGAAGCAGGGGGCAGCTTAACTGAAGCTTTCTTT. This sequence encodes CASTKEAGGSLTEAFF.

In this sample, this clonotype turned up many times. CDR3 DNA: TGTGCCTGGAGTAGGACAGTGGAGACCCAGTACTTC. This sequence encodes CAWSRTVETQYF. V and J are TRBV30 and TRBJ2-5; possibly TRBD1 for D (6 bases). The CDR3 sequence is 12 residues long. Trimming left V 2 bases short and J 5 bases short, with 9 bases between. Germline CDR1 is GTSNPN and CDR2 is SVGIG (reference sequence). Combining the CDR3 with reference TRBV30 and TRBJ2-5 gives the whole variable domain SQTIHQWPATLVQPVGSPLSLECTVEGTSNPNLYWYRQAAGRGLQLLFYSVGIGQISSEVPQNLSASRPQDRQFILSSKKLLLSDSGFYLCAWSRTVETQYFGPGTRLLVL.

The chain employs TRBV7-9 and TRBJ2-3; 10 positions match TRBD2. Germline lookup yields CDR1 SEHNR and CDR2 FQNEAQ (reference sequence). Trimming cost V 5 bases and J 3 bases; bases outside gene matches: 11. The CDR3 extends over 17 amino acids. DNA for the CDR3: TGTGCCAGCAGCGACTCCTTAGCGGGAGGTTGGACAGATACGCAGTATTTT. It specifies CASSDSLAGGWTDTQYF.

This clonotype came up a few times. Likely a read error: the CDR3 ends without its conserved phenylalanine or tryptophan. The gene calls are TRBV7-9 and TRBJ1-2; D not certain. This CDR3 region has 14 residues. Germline V gene data show CDR1 as SEHNR and CDR2 as FQNEAQ (reference sequence). Trimming cost V 5 bases and J 11 bases, with 21 bases left between them. The CDR3 is CASSRLEIPGGYTL. The CDR3 DNA follows: TGTGCCAGCAGCAGACTGGAGATCCCGGGTGGATACACCTTA.

To note about this clonotype: The junction departs from the called germline gene at one end, perhaps through a read error. V usage is TRBV4-2 and J usage is TRBJ1-2, with no clear D. This CDR3 comprises 14 residues. Germline CDR1 reads LGHNA; CDR2 reads YNFKEQ. The CDR3 loop is CASSQERESDGYPF. In nucleotides, the CDR3 is TGTGCCAGCAGCCAAGAAAGGGAATCGGATGGCTACCCCTTC.

This clonotype was seen more than once but under ten times. This sequence may be a read error, since a much larger clone differs from it by one base. The chain has TRBV6-2 or TRBV6-3 and TRBJ1-6, with D possibly matching TRBD1 (5 bases). Trimming pared 5 bases from V and 0 bases from J, leaving 14 bases between. In germline, CDR1 is MNHEY, CDR2 SVGEGT. There are 17 residues in the CDR3. Written as DNA, the CDR3 is TGTGCCAGCAGTCACACCTCAGGGTACTCCTATAATTCACCCCTCCACTTT. Translating it yields CASSHTSGYSYNSPLHF.

This clonotype occurred many times. The chain joins TRBV4-2 to TRBJ2-2; 7 nucleotides align to TRBD2. V lost 3 bases and J lost 2; bases outside the gene matches: 18. Germline CDR1 LGHNA, CDR2 YNFKEQ. This CDR3 spans 20 amino acids. CDR3 region: CASSQSLSSGAGLNTGELFF. CDR3 nucleotide sequence: TGTGCCAGCAGCCAGTCTTTATCAAGTGGAGCGGGATTAAACACCGGGGAGCTGTTTTTT.

This rearrangement joins TRBV20-1 to TRBJ2-1, with 11 bases identical to TRBD2. The CDR3 is 18 amino acids. Trimming cost V 3 bases and J 0 bases; bases outside gene matches: 10. The germline gives CDR1 DFQATT, CDR2 SNEGSKA (reference sequence). CDR3 sequence: CSASPTSGGTSSYNEQFF. The CDR3 DNA reads as TGCAGTGCTAGCCCTACTAGCGGGGGAACTAGCTCCTACAATGAGCAGTTCTTC.